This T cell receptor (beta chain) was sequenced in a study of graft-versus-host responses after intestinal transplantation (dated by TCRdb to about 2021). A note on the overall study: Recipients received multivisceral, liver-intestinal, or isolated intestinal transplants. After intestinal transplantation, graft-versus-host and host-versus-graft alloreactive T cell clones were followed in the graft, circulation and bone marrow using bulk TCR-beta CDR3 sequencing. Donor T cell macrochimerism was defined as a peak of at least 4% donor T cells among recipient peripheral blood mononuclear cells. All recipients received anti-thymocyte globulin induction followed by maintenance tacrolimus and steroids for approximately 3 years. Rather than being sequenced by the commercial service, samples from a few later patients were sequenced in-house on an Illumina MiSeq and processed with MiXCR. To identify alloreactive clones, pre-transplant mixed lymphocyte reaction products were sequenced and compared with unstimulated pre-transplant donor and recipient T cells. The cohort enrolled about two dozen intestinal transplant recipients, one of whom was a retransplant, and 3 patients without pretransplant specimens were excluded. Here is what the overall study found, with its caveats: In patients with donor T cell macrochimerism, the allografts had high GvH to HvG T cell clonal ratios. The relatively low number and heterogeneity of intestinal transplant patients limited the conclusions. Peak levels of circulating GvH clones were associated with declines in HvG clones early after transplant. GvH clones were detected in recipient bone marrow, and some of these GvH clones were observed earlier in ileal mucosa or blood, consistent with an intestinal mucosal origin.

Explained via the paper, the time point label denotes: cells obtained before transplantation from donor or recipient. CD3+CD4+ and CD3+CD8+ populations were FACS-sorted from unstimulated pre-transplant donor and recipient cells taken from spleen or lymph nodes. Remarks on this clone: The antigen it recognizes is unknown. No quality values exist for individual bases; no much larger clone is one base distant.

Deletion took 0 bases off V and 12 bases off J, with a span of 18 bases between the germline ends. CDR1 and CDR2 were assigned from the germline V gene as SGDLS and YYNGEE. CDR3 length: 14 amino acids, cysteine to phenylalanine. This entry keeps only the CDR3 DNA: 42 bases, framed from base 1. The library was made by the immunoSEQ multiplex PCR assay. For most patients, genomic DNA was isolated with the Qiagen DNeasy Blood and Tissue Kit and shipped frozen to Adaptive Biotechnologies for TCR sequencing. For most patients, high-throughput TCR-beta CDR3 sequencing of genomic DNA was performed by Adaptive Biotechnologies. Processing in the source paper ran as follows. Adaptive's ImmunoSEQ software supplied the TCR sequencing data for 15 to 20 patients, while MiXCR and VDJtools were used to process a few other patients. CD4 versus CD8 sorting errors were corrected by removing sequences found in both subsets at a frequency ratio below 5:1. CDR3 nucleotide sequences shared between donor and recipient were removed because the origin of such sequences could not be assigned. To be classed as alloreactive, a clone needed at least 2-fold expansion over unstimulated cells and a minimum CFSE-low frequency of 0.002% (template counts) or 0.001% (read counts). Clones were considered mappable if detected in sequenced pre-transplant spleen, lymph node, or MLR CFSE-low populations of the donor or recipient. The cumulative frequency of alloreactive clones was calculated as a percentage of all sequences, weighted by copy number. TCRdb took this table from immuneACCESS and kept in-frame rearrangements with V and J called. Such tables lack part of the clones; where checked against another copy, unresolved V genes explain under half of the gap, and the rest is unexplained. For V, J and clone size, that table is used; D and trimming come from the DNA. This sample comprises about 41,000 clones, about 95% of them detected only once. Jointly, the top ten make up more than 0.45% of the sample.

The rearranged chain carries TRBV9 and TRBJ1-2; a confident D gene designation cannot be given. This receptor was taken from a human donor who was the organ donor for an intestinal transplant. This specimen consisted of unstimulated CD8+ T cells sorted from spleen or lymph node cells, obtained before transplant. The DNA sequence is TGTGCCAGCAGCGTAGCAGGAGTGCCAGGTTCGGACACCTTC. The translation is CASSVAGVPGSDTF.